Shown below are 30 T cell receptor beta chains from a single sample sequenced in a study of T-cell reconstitution after alpha-beta-depleted transplantation in children. Preparing the TCRbeta library involved the use of unique molecular identifiers. TCRdb processed the PCR reads anew with MiXCR; each CDR3 protein has one entry. The repertoire consists of hundreds of thousands of distinct CDR3 sequences, with 16% occurring once and the leading ten covering approximately 1%. Sequenced material: PBMCs from the stem cell graft donor, taken from the stem cell graft. The receptors originated from a human donor who donated a stem cell graft to a child with acute myeloid leukemia.

V is TRBV12-5 and J is TRBJ2-2; no definite D call. Germline V gene data show CDR1 as LGHNT and CDR2 as FRNRAP. Trimming removed 6 bases from V and 8 bases from J, with 16 bases in between. The CDR3 has 14 residues. CDR3: CASGLDASQGELFF. DNA of the CDR3: TGTGCTAGTGGCCTTGACGCATCTCAGGGGGAGCTGTTTTTT.

This clonotype was seen repeatedly, ten times or more. V usage is TRBV29-1 and J usage is TRBJ1-2; 7 bases are a match to TRBD1. Germline lookup yields CDR1 SQVTM and CDR2 ANQGSEA. V shed 5 bases, J shed 8 bases, and the junction held 8 bases outside the gene matches. The CDR3 runs 12 residues. The CDR3 bases are TGCAGCGTTATTACAGGGGACCCGGGCTACACCTTC. Protein product: CSVITGDPGYTF.

In DNA form, the CDR3 reads TGTGCCAGCAGGGCCCGGACAGGGGGAGCCGGGGAGCTGTTTTTT. It translates to CASRARTGGAGELFF. The J gene is TRBJ2-2, the V gene TRBV12-3 or TRBV12-4; the match to TRBD1 covers 10 bases. The CDR3 is 15 residues long. The J segment lost 6 bases and the V segment lost 6 bases, leaving 7 bases of the junction unmatched.

This clonotype occurred many times. This chain links TRBV7-2 with TRBJ2-7, with D tentatively TRBD1 or TRBD2 (7 bases each). The CDR3 has 14 amino acids. Germline CDR1 is SGHTA and CDR2 is FQGNSA. The V and J ends lost 2 bases and 3 bases respectively, with 11 bases between them. The CDR3 loop reads CASSLSGGDYEQYV. The CDR3 DNA reads TGTGCCAGCAGCTTATCAGGGGGGGACTACGAGCAGTACGTC.

The chain recombines TRBV4-1 with TRBJ1-2; 10 bases agree with TRBD1. The length of the CDR3 is 17 residues. Germline CDR1 is MGHRA and CDR2 is YSYEKL. The V gene end was trimmed by 6 bases and the J gene end by 0 bases; junction bases not matched to a gene: 10. CDR3 nucleotides: TGCGCCAGCAGACTCGGGACAGGGGAATTTACTAACTATGGCTACACCTTC. Its translation: CASRLGTGEFTNYGYTF.

As concerns this clonotype: A single base separates this from a much larger clone, so it may be a read error. The rearrangement joins TRBV20-1 to TRBJ2-2; 10 nucleotides line up with TRBD1. Germline CDR1 and CDR2: DFQATT and SNEGSKA (reference sequence). This CDR3 spans 14 amino acids. The CDR3 sequence is CSARTGGMTGEPFF. CDR3 bases: TGCAGTGCTAGGACAGGGGGCATGACCGGGGAGCCGTTTTTT.

This clonotype was seen a few times. The CDR3 sequence is CASSGDPQETQYF. Here the CDR3 DNA reads TGCGCCAGCAGCGGGGATCCCCAAGAGACCCAGTACTTC. The V gene is TRBV4-1, the J gene TRBJ2-5; D is unclear. V was cut by 5 bases and J by 1 base, with 8 bases left in between. The CDR3 extends over 13 amino acids. Germline V gene sequence: CDR1 MGHRA, CDR2 YSYEKL.

In its sample, this clonotype was seen many times. The chain is built from TRBV24-1 and TRBJ2-3; the match to TRBD2 covers 9 bases. The CDR3 is made up of 16 amino acids. Germline loops: CDR1 KGHDR, CDR2 SFDVKD. Unmatched junction bases numbered 6, after V lost 3 bases and J lost 3 bases. CDR3 in amino acids: CATSDQRGDQTDTQYF. Here the CDR3 DNA reads TGTGCCACCAGTGATCAGCGGGGGGATCAAACAGATACGCAGTATTTT.

The chain links TRBV12-3 or TRBV12-4 to TRBJ1-5, with a possible D match to TRBD1 (6 bases). The CDR3 has 16 residues. V was cut by 3 bases and J by 2 bases, with 14 bases left in between. The CDR3 here is CASSFWRGSGNQPQHF. CDR3 DNA: TGTGCCAGCAGTTTCTGGAGGGGGAGCGGCAATCAGCCCCAGCATTTT.

This clonotype was observed many times. The chain joins TRBV5-5 to TRBJ1-1, with D unresolved. The CDR3 sequence is 14 residues long. The germline V gene has CDR1 SGHKS and CDR2 YYEKEE (reference sequence). Trimming pared 4 bases from V and 0 bases from J, leaving 10 bases between. CDR3 in DNA: TGTGCCAGCAGCCCCTCGTATCTGAACACTGAAGCTTTCTTT. Its protein is CASSPSYLNTEAFF.

This chain uses TRBV7-2 with TRBJ1-5, with 8 bases that match TRBD1. Per the germline V gene, CDR1 is SGHTA and CDR2 is FQGNSA. CDR3 length: 16 amino acids. V was pared by 5 bases and J by 8 bases, with 14 bases of the junction left unmatched. CDR3 DNA: TGTGCCAGCAGCGGTATGGGACAGGTCCCCGGGGAGCCCCAGCATTTT. Encoded protein: CASSGMGQVPGEPQHF.

This clonotype occurred a few times. The chain has TRBV7-9 and TRBJ1-3; no reliable D call. The germline CDR1 and CDR2 sequences are SEHNR and FQNEAQ (reference sequence). This CDR3 comprises 14 residues. Trimming pared 2 bases from V and 4 bases from J, leaving 9 bases between. The DNA for the CDR3 is TGTGCCAGCAGCTTACCTGAGGACGGAAACACCATATATTTT. This encodes CASSLPEDGNTIYF.

This clonotype was recorded many times. The chain is built from TRBV6-5 and TRBJ2-5; 9 nucleotides align to TRBD1. V was clipped by 0 bases and J by 5 bases; unmatched bases: 13. CDR3 length: 18 amino acids. Germline V gene data show CDR1 as MNHEY and CDR2 as SVGAGI. CDR3 sequence (DNA): TGTGCCAGCAGTTACTCCGGGACAGGGACCATCAAAGGCGAGACCCAGTACTTC. Amino acid sequence: CASSYSGTGTIKGETQYF.

This clonotype was seen only a few times. This chain links TRBV11-3 with TRBJ2-1; TRBD2 is a possible D gene (6 bases). Germline-derived CDR1 and CDR2 are SGHNT and YENEEA. This CDR3 region has 16 residues. Trimming left V 1 base short and J 8 bases short, with 18 bases between. CDR3 region: CASSLGGGGGIDEQFF. The CDR3 nucleotides read TGTGCCAGCAGCTTAGGGGGAGGTGGGGGAATTGATGAGCAGTTCTTC.

This clonotype was detected once. The final CDR3 position lacks the conserved phenylalanine or tryptophan, pointing to a likely read error. The CDR3 DNA follows: TGTGCCAGCAGAGAACAGAACAACTCTGGAAACACCATATATCTT. This translates into CASREQNNSGNTIYL. The genes are TRBV12-3 or TRBV12-4 and TRBJ1-3; D call uncertain. CDR3 length equals 15 residues. V was trimmed by 6 bases and J by 0 bases, leaving 12 bases between them.

This clonotype was seen repeatedly, ten times or more. The V gene is TRBV9, the J gene TRBJ1-1; D gene uncertain. V was clipped by 3 bases and J by 0 bases, with 15 bases between them. From germline, CDR1 is SGDLS and CDR2 YYNGEE. CDR3 length equals 16 residues. The CDR3 is CASSALGGLMNTEAFF. CDR3 DNA: TGTGCCAGCAGCGCCCTAGGTGGGCTCATGAACACTGAAGCTTTCTTT.

This clonotype was seen many times. The chain joins TRBV29-1 to TRBJ1-6, with D perhaps matching TRBD1 (6 bases). The CDR3 is 13 amino acids. CDR1 is SQVTM, CDR2 ANQGSEA, per germline. Trimming left V 4 bases short and J 7 bases short, with 11 bases between. The DNA for the CDR3 is TGCAGCGTTGGGCAGGGGAGAAATTCACCCCTCCACTTT. Its translation: CSVGQGRNSPLHF.

The rearrangement links TRBV27 to TRBJ2-1; D is undetermined. V was clipped by 7 bases and J by 5 bases, with 21 bases between them. From germline, CDR1 is MNHEY and CDR2 SMNVEV (reference sequence). There are 16 residues in the CDR3. The CDR3 bases are TGTGCCAGCAAAACCCATGGAGCCGGCAACCACAATGAGCAGTTCTTC. This codes for CASKTHGAGNHNEQFF.

This clonotype showed up many times. The V gene is TRBV12-3 or TRBV12-4, the J gene TRBJ2-5; tentatively, D is TRBD1 or TRBD2 (5 bases each). The CDR3 sequence is 15 residues long. Trimming took off 0 bases at V and 1 base at J, with 9 bases between the two ends. This chain's CDR3 is CASSLAGRTQETQYF. The CDR3 nucleotides read TGTGCCAGCAGTTTAGCGGGACGGACCCAAGAGACCCAGTACTTC.

This clonotype was found a few times. One junction end disagrees with the germline gene, perhaps due to a read error. The chain combines TRBV7-9 with TRBJ2-7, with 11 bases identical to TRBD2. Germline V lookup: CDR1 SEHNR, CDR2 FQNEAQ (reference sequence). This CDR3 is built from 11 residues. The DNA of the CDR3 is TGTGCCAGCAGAATGACTAGCGGGGTTTCTTTC. Protein product: CASRMTSGVSF.

In its sample, this clonotype was seen many times. V is TRBV9 and J is TRBJ1-6; no reliable D call. CDR3 size: 15 residues. Deletions cut 4 bases from V and 7 bases from J, with 15 bases between. Germline assignment: CDR1 SGDLS and CDR2 YYNGEE. The CDR3 nucleotides are TGTGCCAGCAGCCAGACTGTGGAAGGCAATTCACCCCTCCACTTT. Translation gives CASSQTVEGNSPLHF. The full variable domain, rest sourced from reference TRBV9 and TRBJ1-6, is DSGVTQTPKHLITATGQRVTLRCSPRSGDLSVYWYQQSLDQGLQFLIQYYNGEERAKGNILERFSAQQFPDLHSELNLSSLELGDSALYFCASSQTVEGNSPLHFGNGTRLTVT.

The J gene is TRBJ2-4, the V gene TRBV4-3; D perhaps matches TRBD2 (6 bases). The CDR3 spans 17 residues. V lost 0 bases and J 3 bases, leaving 15 bases between the germline ends. Germline assignment: CDR1 LGHNA and CDR2 YSLEER. The CDR3 bases are TGCGCCAGCAGCCAAGATCCGTACGGGGGTGGCAAAAACATTCAGTACTTC. Its translation is CASSQDPYGGGKNIQYF.

This clonotype was seen a few times. This chain uses TRBV10-1 with TRBJ2-5; TRBD2 agrees at 10 bases. This CDR3 region has 16 residues. Germline-derived CDR1 and CDR2 are WNHNN and SYGVQD (reference sequence). With V trimmed by 9 bases and J by 3 bases, 13 bases remained unmatched. CDR3 nucleotide sequence: TGCGCCAGTCATGGGGTAGGAACTAGCGGGGAAGAGACCCAGTACTTC. Amino acids: CASHGVGTSGEETQYF.

This clonotype was counted between two and nine times. The gene calls are TRBV27 and TRBJ1-4; D gene unclear. Looked up from germline, CDR1 is MNHEY and CDR2 is SMNVEV (reference sequence). Trimming stripped 4 bases from V and 5 bases from J, with 5 bases between. This CDR3 is 12 amino acids long. The CDR3 DNA sequence: TGTGCCAGCAGTTCCTCCAATGAAAAACTGTTTTTT. It specifies CASSSSNEKLFF.

This clonotype was seen only a few times. The gene calls are TRBV15 and TRBJ1-4, with 10 positions matching TRBD1. Germline loops: CDR1 LNHNV, CDR2 YYDKDF (reference sequence). The CDR3 sequence is 14 residues long. Germline trimming cut 6 bases from V and 8 bases from J; bases unmatched to any gene: 6. The CDR3 nucleotides are TGTGCCACCAGACCCGGGACAGGGGACGAAAAACTGTTTTTT. This gives the protein CATRPGTGDEKLFF. Full variable domain (outside the CDR3, taken from reference TRBV15 and TRBJ1-4): DAMVIQNPRYQVTQFGKPVTLSCSQTLNHNVMYWYQQKSSQAPKLLFHYYDKDFNNEADTPDNFQSRRPNTSFCFLDIRSPGLGDTAMYLCATRPGTGDEKLFFGSGTQLSVL.

This clonotype has a count of ten or more. The chain uses TRBV20-1 and TRBJ1-3; TRBD1 matches 9 bases. Looked up from germline, CDR1 is DFQATT and CDR2 is SNEGSKA (reference sequence). CDR3 length: 15 amino acids. V shed 6 bases, J shed 0 bases, and the junction held 6 bases outside the gene matches. As DNA, the CDR3 is TGCAGTGCACCGACAGGGGGTAACTCTGGAAACACCATATATTTT. It yields the protein CSAPTGGNSGNTIYF.

This clonotype was recorded at least ten times. The chain couples TRBV20-1 to TRBJ1-2; no definite D call. Per germline, CDR1 DFQATT and CDR2 SNEGSKA (reference sequence). Trimming left V 0 bases short and J 8 bases short, with 13 bases between. This CDR3 contains 13 residues. The CDR3 DNA reads as TGCAGTGCTAGAGATCCCCGGTCCCTCGGCTACACCTTC. It specifies CSARDPRSLGYTF.

The V gene is TRBV5-5, the J gene TRBJ2-5; D not resolved. The CDR3 loop spans 14 amino acids. Trimming cost V 2 bases and J 1 base, with 9 bases left between them. From germline, CDR1 is SGHKS and CDR2 YYEKEE (reference sequence). The CDR3 region is CASSFRAAQETQYF. The CDR3 DNA is TGTGCCAGCAGCTTTCGGGCAGCCCAAGAGACCCAGTACTTC.

V usage is TRBV7-6 and J usage is TRBJ2-3, with TRBD2 matching over 10 bases. With V trimmed by 1 base and J by 2 bases, 15 bases remained unmatched. CDR3 length: 20 amino acids. Germline CDR1 and CDR2: SGHVS and FNYEAQ. The CDR3 DNA reads TGTGCCAGCAGCTTAGAGGTTGGGGTAGCGGGGGGCCCAATCACAGATACGCAGTATTTT. This translates into CASSLEVGVAGGPITDTQYF.

This clonotype was counted ten times or more. The chain has TRBV20-1 and TRBJ2-1; 9 bases map to TRBD1. There are 14 residues in the CDR3. J was trimmed by 1 base and V by 5 bases; bases with no gene match: 3. In germline, CDR1 is DFQATT, CDR2 SNEGSKA (reference sequence). CDR3 in DNA: TGCAGTGCTTGGGACAGGGAATCCTACAATGAGCAGTTCTTC. It specifies CSAWDRESYNEQFF.